This T cell receptor (beta chain) comes out of a study of blood T cell repertoires in COVID-19. During active infection, Seattle patients enrolled and were then monitored through disease. Using immunoSEQ multiplex PCR, the repertoire was profiled, and TCRdb retains in-frame clones only, with some absent. The sample yields 130,000 to 150,000 clones, around 79% seen once. Germline V gene data show CDR1 as SGHTS and CDR2 as YDEGEE. CDR3 size: 16 residues. V gave up 0 bases and J gave up 10 bases, with 19 bases separating them. The sample taken for sequencing was peripheral blood. This chain uses TRBV5-8 with TRBJ1-4, with D possibly being TRBD1 (5 bases). The receptor was isolated from a woman in her 70s with COVID-19, enrolled during active disease. CDR3 residues: CASSLVGVDPPGKLFF. The CDR3 bases are TGTGCCAGCAGCTTGGTAGGGGTCGACCCTCCAGGAAAACTGTTTTTT.